Here is one T cell receptor (beta chain) with its context. The antigen it recognizes is unknown. Within one base of it there is no much larger clone, and no base qualities were kept. These data belong to a study of control samples from healthy donors and cancer patients (dated by TCRdb to 2019 to 2021). The library was obtained by the immunoSEQ multiplex PCR assay. The table comes from immuneACCESS by way of TCRdb, which keeps in-frame sequences with V and J called. Part of the clones is missing from these tables; in studies checked, under half for an unresolved V gene and the rest for unknown reasons. The sample table contains around 170,000 clones; only one count was recorded for around nine tenths of them. 1.3% to 1.5% of the sample is in the top ten clones. Via the germline V gene, CDR1 is SGHAT and CDR2 FQNNGV. The CDR3 has 12 amino acids, counting the end cysteine and phenylalanine. Only CDR3 DNA is held: 36 bases, read in frame from base 1. Between the V and J ends, shortened by 11 bases and 4 bases respectively, the junction contains 14 bases.

The sequence came from a man younger than 40 in good health. What was sequenced was blood. The V and J segments used are TRBV11-2 and TRBJ1-1; a tentative D match to TRBD1 spans 6 bases. The CDR3 is CALRGVGTEAFF. The nucleotide sequence reads TGTGCCTTAAGGGGGGTGGGCACTGAAGCTTTCTTT.